The next 6 T cell receptor beta chains were all read from a single sample in a study of identical twins. One entry per CDR3 protein results from TCRdb running MiXCR on the 5' RACE reads. The data hold about 690,000 distinct CDR3 sequences, with around 6% observed a single time. The sample comprised naive T cells sorted from blood. The receptors were sampled from a man aged 18 to 29 in good health.

The J gene is TRBJ1-1, the V gene TRBV5-6; tentatively, D is TRBD1 (5 bases). The CDR3 spans 16 residues. Trimming left V 4 bases short and J 3 bases short, with 19 bases between. The V gene's germline CDR1 is SGHDT and CDR2 YYEEEE. The CDR3 sequence is CASSPQSYGGDTEAFF. The DNA for the CDR3 is TGTGCCAGCAGCCCCCAATCATACGGGGGGGACACTGAAGCTTTCTTT. Using reference TRBV5-6 and TRBJ1-1 for the parts outside the CDR3, the full variable domain is DAGVTQSPTHLIKTRGQQVTLRCSPKSGHDTVSWYQQALGQGPQFIFQYYEEEERQRGNFPDRFSGHQFPNYSSELNVNALLLGDSALYLCASSPQSYGGDTEAFFGQGTRLTVV.

Of note for this clonotype: This may stem from a read error, because a much larger clone lies one nucleotide away. Likely a read error: the CDR3 ends without its conserved phenylalanine or tryptophan. This sequence joins TRBV29-1 and TRBJ2-3, with D perhaps matching TRBD1 (5 bases). Between the trimmed V and J ends, which lost 4 bases and 0 bases, there was a span of 14 bases. Looked up from germline, CDR1 is SQVTM and CDR2 is ANQGSEA. This CDR3 is 15 amino acids long. DNA of the CDR3: TGCAGCGTTGTAGACGGACAAGCTAGCACAGATACGCAGTATCTT. Protein product: CSVVDGQASTDTQYL.

At least ten counts were recorded for this clonotype. The chain combines TRBV29-1 with TRBJ2-2; D not resolved. V lost 7 bases and J 4 bases, leaving 16 bases between the germline ends. Germline CDR1 is SQVTM and CDR2 is ANQGSEA. The CDR3 extends over 14 amino acids. The CDR3 sequence: CSANLTPATGELFF. Here the CDR3 DNA reads TGCAGCGCTAACCTGACCCCGGCCACCGGGGAGCTGTTTTTT.

Many counts were recorded for this clonotype. The V gene is TRBV4-2, the J gene TRBJ1-6; D is perhaps TRBD1 (6 bases). Trimming removed 0 bases at V and 10 bases at J, with 13 bases between. Germline V gene lookup returns CDR1 LGHNA and CDR2 YNFKEQ. CDR3 length: 15 residues. CDR3 sequence (DNA): TGTGCCAGCAGCCAAGAACGCCAGGGGTTCTCACCCCTCCACTTT. This gives the protein CASSQERQGFSPLHF.

The gene calls are TRBV6-1 and TRBJ2-7; 9 nucleotides match TRBD1. CDR1 is MNHNS and CDR2 is SASEGT in the germline V gene. The CDR3 loop spans 15 amino acids. The V gene end was trimmed by 6 bases and the J gene end by 5 bases; junction bases not matched to a gene: 11. CDR3 sequence: CASRQPGQGVNEQYF. The CDR3, as DNA: TGTGCCAGCAGACAACCGGGACAGGGAGTCAACGAGCAGTACTTC.

This clonotype was found many times. A read error may account for a junction end that differs from germline. The chain recombines TRBV20-1 with TRBJ2-7, with TRBD1 as a possible D gene (6 bases). CDR1 and CDR2 (germline): DFQATT, SNEGSKA (reference sequence). The CDR3 is 16 amino acids. CDR3 DNA sequence: TGCAGAGCTAGGGGGATCGGCGGGCAGAGCTCCTACGAGCAGTACTTC. Amino acid sequence: CRARGIGGQSSYEQYF.